Each of the 7 T cell receptor beta chains below was sequenced from the same sample in a study of cytomegalovirus exposure and HLA in healthy donors. It was with 60 Vbeta and 13 Jbeta primers that the PCR ran. Clones were read by immunoSEQ multiplex PCR, and TCRdb kept only the in-frame ones, dropping some. The table includes 120,000 or so clones, around 67% detected once. Sequenced material: PBMCs. The receptors shown here come from a woman between 40 and 50 years old in good health and CMV-seronegative.

The V gene is TRBV5-1, the J gene TRBJ1-5; D is perhaps TRBD1 (5 bases). CDR1 and CDR2 from the germline V gene are SGHRS and YFSETQ. The CDR3 runs to 15 residues. Trimming pared 4 bases from V and 3 bases from J, leaving 14 bases between. In DNA, the CDR3 is TGCGCCAGCAGCCTCGGGGAGGGGATCAATCAGCCCCAGCATTTT. It translates to CASSLGEGINQPQHF.

The rearrangement joins TRBV25-1 to TRBJ1-2; a possible D gene is TRBD1 (6 bases). V was cut by 7 bases and J by 8 bases, with 17 bases left in between. Per the germline V gene, CDR1 is MGHDK and CDR2 is SYGVNS. This CDR3 is 13 amino acids long. The CDR3 bases are TGTGCCAGCACCGAAGGGGGGGCGAAGGGCTACACCTTC. As protein: CASTEGGAKGYTF.

J is TRBJ2-4 and V is TRBV28; 7 bases match TRBD2. The CDR3 totals 16 residues. The V gene end was trimmed by 5 bases and the J gene end by 2 bases; junction bases not matched to a gene: 9. Germline values: CDR1 MDHEN, CDR2 SYDVKM. In DNA, the CDR3 is TGTGCCAGCAGTGGGGACTACGGGGTAACCAAAAACATTCAGTACTTC. Its protein is CASSGDYGVTKNIQYF.

This clone was seen only once. The chain uses TRBV29-1 and TRBJ2-1; a weak D match, TRBD2 (6 bases). With 3 bases removed from V and 4 bases from J, the gap between germline ends came to 19 bases. The CDR3 contains 16 residues. Germline V CDR1 and CDR2: SQVTM, ANQGSEA. CDR3 loop: CSVDLGGLGQYNEQFF. CDR3 DNA sequence: TGCAGCGTTGACCTGGGGGGTTTAGGCCAATACAATGAGCAGTTCTTC.

The chain couples TRBV29-1 to TRBJ2-7; TRBD1 agrees at 8 bases. The CDR3 has 13 residues. Germline V gene sequence: CDR1 SQVTM, CDR2 ANQGSEA. The V gene end was trimmed by 6 bases and the J gene end by 3 bases; junction bases not matched to a gene: 7. Here the CDR3 DNA reads TGCAGCGTAACCGGGACAGGAGGCTACGAGCAGTACTTC. This sequence encodes CSVTGTGGYEQYF.

This clone was found a few times. The chain employs TRBV29-1 and TRBJ2-1; a possible D gene is TRBD2 (5 bases). The CDR3 extends over 14 amino acids. Germline CDR1 is SQVTM and CDR2 is ANQGSEA. Deletions cut 2 bases from V and 9 bases from J, with 17 bases between. The CDR3 DNA sequence: TGCAGCGTTGAACGGCGTTGGCTAGCCGTTGAGCAGTTCTTC. Translating gives CSVERRWLAVEQFF.

The rearrangement links TRBV4-1 to TRBJ2-1; 11 nucleotides agree with TRBD1. This CDR3 comprises 16 residues. The germline gives CDR1 MGHRA, CDR2 YSYEKL. V lost 0 bases, J lost 9 bases, and 7 bases stayed unmatched. The chain's CDR3 is CASSQDLGQGGFEQFF. As DNA, the CDR3 is TGCGCCAGCAGCCAAGATCTGGGACAGGGGGGGTTTGAGCAGTTCTTC.